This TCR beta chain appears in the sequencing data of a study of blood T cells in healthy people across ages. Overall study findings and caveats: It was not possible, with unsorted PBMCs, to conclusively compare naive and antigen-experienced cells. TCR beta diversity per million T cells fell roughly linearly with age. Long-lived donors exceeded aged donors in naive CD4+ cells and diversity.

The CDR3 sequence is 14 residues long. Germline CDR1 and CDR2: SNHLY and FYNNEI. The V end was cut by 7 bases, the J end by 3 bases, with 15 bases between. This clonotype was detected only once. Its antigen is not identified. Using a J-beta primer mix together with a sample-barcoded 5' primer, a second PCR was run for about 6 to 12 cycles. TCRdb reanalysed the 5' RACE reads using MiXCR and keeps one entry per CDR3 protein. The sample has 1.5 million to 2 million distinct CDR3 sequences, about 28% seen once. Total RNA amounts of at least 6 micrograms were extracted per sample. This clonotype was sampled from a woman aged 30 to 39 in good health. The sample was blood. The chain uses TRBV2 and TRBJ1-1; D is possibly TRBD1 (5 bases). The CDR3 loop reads CASTPQEGYTEAFF. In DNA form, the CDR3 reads TGTGCCAGCACCCCACAGGAGGGGTACACTGAAGCTTTCTTT.